The present entry profiles one T cell receptor beta chain with its context. The antigen is not known. Primers: 60 V beta forward and 13 J beta reverse. Using immunoSEQ multiplex PCR, the repertoire was profiled, and TCRdb retains in-frame clones only, with some absent. In the table there are nearly 85,000 clones, around 90% of which are singletons. This record comes from a study of glioma-infiltrating T cells after dendritic cell vaccination. Whole-study findings and limits: Higher TCR clonality did not directly relate to longer survival.

No glioblastoma patient carried an isocitrate dehydrogenase mutation. This specimen consisted of blood, obtained before dendritic cell vaccination. The TCR was taken from a human donor with glioblastoma.

CDR3 nucleotide sequence: TGCGCCAGCAGCTTGGAGCCAGGCACACAGCCCCAGCATTTT. Translation: CASSLEPGTQPQHF. This sequence joins TRBV5-1 and TRBJ1-5; D call uncertain. Germline V gene lookup returns CDR1 SGHRS and CDR2 YFSETQ. The V end was cut by 0 bases, the J end by 7 bases, with 11 bases between. This CDR3 comprises 14 residues.